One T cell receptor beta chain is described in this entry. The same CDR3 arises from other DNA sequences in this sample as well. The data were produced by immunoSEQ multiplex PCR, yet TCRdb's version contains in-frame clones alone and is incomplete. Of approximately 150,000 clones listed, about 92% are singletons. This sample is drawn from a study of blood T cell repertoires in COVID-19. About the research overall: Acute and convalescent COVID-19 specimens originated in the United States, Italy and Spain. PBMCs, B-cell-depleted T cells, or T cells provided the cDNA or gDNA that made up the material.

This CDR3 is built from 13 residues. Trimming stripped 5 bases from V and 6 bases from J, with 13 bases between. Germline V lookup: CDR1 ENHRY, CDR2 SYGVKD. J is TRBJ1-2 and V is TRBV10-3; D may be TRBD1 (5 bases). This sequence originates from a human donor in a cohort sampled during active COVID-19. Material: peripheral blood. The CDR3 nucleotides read TGTGCCATCAGTTTCCAGGGCTCAAATGGCTACACCTTC. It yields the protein CAISFQGSNGYTF.